The entry below describes one T cell receptor (beta chain). The sample is drawn from a study of blood T cell repertoires in COVID-19. Some clones are missing from TCRdb's copy, which holds only in-frame ones; the method was immunoSEQ multiplex PCR. This table has 75,000 to 80,000 clones, 88% appearing once. Sequencing was performed on peripheral blood. The receptor comes from a human donor in a cohort sampled during active COVID-19.

CDR3 in amino acids: CASSVESSYNEQFF. The CDR3 DNA reads TGTGCCAGCAGTGTCGAGAGCTCCTACAATGAGCAGTTCTTC. This chain links TRBV2 with TRBJ2-1; D uncertain. The CDR3 totals 14 residues. The V gene's germline CDR1 is SNHLY and CDR2 FYNNEI. The V and J ends lost 4 bases and 0 bases respectively, with 7 bases between them.